Shown below are 21 T cell receptor beta chains from a single sample sequenced in a study of neurological immune-mediated disorders. Via MiXCR, TCRdb re-called the 5' RACE reads, giving one row per CDR3 protein. The sample has about 36,000 distinct CDR3 sequences; 10% are singletons. Sequenced sample: PBMCs. Every receptor here comes from a woman in her 30s with HTLV-1-associated myelopathy (HAM/TSP).

There are a few counts of this clonotype. DNA of the CDR3: TGTGCCAGCAGTCCTACAGGGGTCCACTCTGGCTACACCTTC. Amino acid sequence: CASSPTGVHSGYTF. The V gene is TRBV27, the J gene TRBJ1-2; the match to TRBD1 covers 7 bases. The CDR3 loop spans 14 amino acids. The V gene end was trimmed by 5 bases and the J gene end by 7 bases; junction bases not matched to a gene: 10. Germline V gene sequence: CDR1 MNHEY, CDR2 SMNVEV (reference sequence).

This clonotype appeared many times. The chain joins TRBV2 to TRBJ2-2; 9 positions match TRBD1. The V gene end was trimmed by 4 bases and the J gene end by 3 bases; junction bases not matched to a gene: 0. The CDR3 length is 14 residues. CDR1 SNHLY and CDR2 FYNNEI come from the germline V gene. The CDR3 sequence: CASSGQGDTGELFF. CDR3 bases: TGTGCCAGCAGTGGACAGGGGGACACCGGGGAGCTGTTTTTT.

In this sample, this clonotype turned up many times. V gene TRBV20-1 combines with J gene TRBJ1-2, with D maybe TRBD1 (6 bases). The CDR3 consists of 12 residues. Germline-derived CDR1 and CDR2 are DFQATT and SNEGSKA (reference sequence). V was trimmed by 7 bases and J by 6 bases, leaving 15 bases between them. CDR3 DNA sequence: TGCAGTGTCATTCAGAGGGGGGATGGCTACACCTTC. It translates to CSVIQRGDGYTF.

This clonotype was picked up a small number of times. The gene calls are TRBV6-6 and TRBJ1-1; D unclear. The CDR3 has 12 amino acids. V lost 6 bases and J lost 5, with 10 bases in between. CDR1 MNHNY and CDR2 SVGAGI come from the germline V gene (reference sequence). The CDR3 nucleotides are TGTGCCAGCAGCCCCCGGTGGACTGAAGCTTTCTTT. It codes for CASSPRWTEAFF.

This clonotype came up many times. V usage is TRBV7-9 and J usage is TRBJ2-1; D is uncertain. The germline gives CDR1 SEHNR, CDR2 FQNEAQ (reference sequence). This CDR3 has 16 residues. V was pared by 5 bases and J by 2 bases, with 16 bases between. CDR3 protein: CASSPLGLSAYNEQFF. DNA of the CDR3: TGTGCCAGCAGCCCCCTGGGCCTCTCGGCCTACAATGAGCAGTTCTTC. The full variable domain, completed using reference TRBV7-9 and TRBJ2-1, is DTGVSQNPRHKITKRGQNVTFRCDPISEHNRLYWYRQTLGQGPEFLTYFQNEAQLEKSRLLSDRFSAERPKGSFSTLEIQRTEQGDSAMYLCASSPLGLSAYNEQFFGPGTRLTVL.

A few counts support this clonotype. The V and J genes are TRBV6-2 or TRBV6-3 and TRBJ2-6; 9 bases line up with TRBD1. CDR3 length: 15 residues. Trimming took 6 bases from V and 2 from J; bases not matched to a gene: 2. Germline V CDR1 and CDR2: MNHEY, SVGEGT. DNA of the CDR3: TGTGCCAGCAGCCGGGACAGGGCTGGGGCCAACGTCCTGACTTTC. Encoded protein: CASSRDRAGANVLTF.

This clonotype was recorded at least ten times. V and J are TRBV5-1 and TRBJ1-1; no reliable D call. The germline V gene has CDR1 SGHRS and CDR2 YFSETQ. V lost 6 bases to trimming and J lost 5 bases, with 20 bases between them. The CDR3 sequence is 15 residues long. CDR3 coding DNA: TGCGCCAGCAACAGCGGCAGTGTTCGAAATACTGAAGCTTTCTTT. Amino acid sequence: CASNSGSVRNTEAFF.

This clonotype was observed many times. The CDR3 DNA follows: TGCAGTGCAAAGACAGGGGGCAACACTGAAGCTTTCTTT. This translates into CSAKTGGNTEAFF. The rearrangement links TRBV20-1 to TRBJ1-1; 10 nucleotides match TRBD1. V shed 6 bases and J 2 bases; nucleotides not matched to a gene: 3. The germline gives CDR1 DFQATT, CDR2 SNEGSKA (reference sequence). The CDR3 has 13 residues.

This clonotype was seen many times. This rearrangement joins TRBV5-1 to TRBJ2-1; D is possibly TRBD2 (6 bases). V lost 4 bases and J lost 0, with 17 bases in between. Germline CDR1 is SGHRS and CDR2 is YFSETQ. The CDR3 extends over 17 amino acids. The CDR3 protein is CASSPTSSAFSYNEQFF. For the CDR3, the DNA is TGCGCCAGCAGCCCGACTTCTAGCGCCTTCTCCTACAATGAGCAGTTCTTC. The full variable domain, its missing parts supplied by reference TRBV5-1 and TRBJ2-1, is KAGVTQTPRYLIKTRGQQVTLSCSPISGHRSVSWYQQTPGQGLQFLFEYFSETQRNKGNFPGRFSGRQFSNSRSEMNVSTLELGDSALYLCASSPTSSAFSYNEQFFGPGTRLTVL.

This clonotype has at least ten counts. The V and J genes are TRBV7-9 and TRBJ2-1; TRBD2 aligns across 8 bases. Trimming took 5 bases from V and 7 from J; bases not matched to a gene: 13. Germline CDR1 SEHNR, CDR2 FQNEAQ (reference sequence). There are 16 residues in the CDR3. This CDR3 reads CASSRSSGGPKNEQFF. DNA for the CDR3: TGTGCCAGCAGCCGCAGCTCGGGGGGGCCTAAAAATGAGCAGTTCTTC.

This clonotype was seen many times. The chain couples TRBV4-2 to TRBJ2-4; 8 positions match TRBD1. V lost 3 bases to trimming and J lost 3 bases; unmatched junction nucleotides: 10. Germline-derived CDR1 and CDR2 are LGHNA and YNFKEQ. The CDR3 is 17 amino acids. The CDR3, as DNA: TGTGCCAGCAGCCATTCTATCCAGGGGGCGGTCAAAAACATTCAGTACTTC. Protein sequence: CASSHSIQGAVKNIQYF.

This clonotype was seen ten or more times. The chain carries TRBV19 and TRBJ2-4; 7 nucleotides line up with TRBD1. Germline trimming cut 3 bases from V and 9 bases from J; bases unmatched to any gene: 8. In germline, CDR1 is LNHDA, CDR2 SQIVND (reference sequence). CDR3 length equals 14 residues. This CDR3 reads CASSMTGNDLIQYF. The CDR3 DNA follows: TGTGCCAGTAGTATGACAGGGAATGATCTCATTCAGTACTTC. The complete variable domain, with remaining parts taken from reference TRBV19 and TRBJ2-4, reads DGGITQSPKYLFRKEGQNVTLSCEQNLNHDAMYWYRQDPGQGLRLIYYSQIVNDFQKGDIAEGYSVSREKKESFPLTVTSAQKNPTAFYLCASSMTGNDLIQYFGAGTRLSVL.

This clonotype came up many times. The chain joins TRBV6-1 to TRBJ2-3; unclear D gene. CDR3 length: 12 residues. Per germline, CDR1 MNHNS and CDR2 SASEGT. Trimming removed 3 bases at V and 8 bases at J, with 9 bases between. CDR3 loop: CASSEKQRTQYF. Here the CDR3 DNA reads TGTGCCAGCAGTGAGAAACAGCGTACGCAGTATTTT.

This clonotype has ten or more counts. The chain has TRBV12-3 or TRBV12-4 and TRBJ2-1; a weak D match, TRBD2 (5 bases). V lost 5 bases to trimming and J lost 7 bases, with 15 bases between them. This CDR3 has 14 amino acids. The CDR3 region has the DNA TGTGCCAGCAGTGACCCGGGTCGAGGGAATGAGCAGTTCTTC. As protein: CASSDPGRGNEQFF.

This clonotype was recorded at least ten times. This chain uses TRBV20-1 with TRBJ2-1; D gene ambiguous. V lost 2 bases to trimming and J lost 4 bases, with 12 bases between them. The length of the CDR3 is 14 residues. Germline CDR1 and CDR2: DFQATT and SNEGSKA (reference sequence). CDR3 nucleotide sequence: TGCAGTGCTAGAAGTTCGTCGAGGTACAATGAGCAGTTCTTC. Translating it yields CSARSSSRYNEQFF.

In this sample, this clonotype turned up many times. V gene TRBV5-1 combines with J gene TRBJ2-3; TRBD1 agrees at 7 bases. CDR1 and CDR2 (germline): SGHRS, YFSETQ. There are 16 residues in the CDR3. V trimming: 3 bases; J trimming: 1 base; junction bases outside the gene matches: 8. CDR3 coding DNA: TGCGCCAGCAGCTGGGGCGAGGGGGCTGGCACAGATACGCAGTATTTT. As protein: CASSWGEGAGTDTQYF.

At least ten counts were recorded for this clonotype. V gene TRBV6-5 combines with J gene TRBJ1-2; 11 bases are a match to TRBD1. The germline CDR1 and CDR2 sequences are MNHEY and SVGAGI. The CDR3 spans 16 residues. V dropped 6 bases and J dropped 2; count of bases not matched to a gene: 8. CDR3 residues: CASRQTGTGGNYGYTF. CDR3 DNA sequence: TGTGCCAGCAGGCAAACCGGGACAGGGGGAAACTATGGCTACACCTTC.

This clonotype turned up a few times. This sequence joins TRBV30 and TRBJ1-1, with 7 bases fitting TRBD1. CDR3 length: 13 residues. CDR1 and CDR2 (germline): GTSNPN, SVGIG (reference sequence). V dropped 2 bases and J dropped 4; count of bases not matched to a gene: 4. The CDR3 protein is CAWSPQGGTEAFF. CDR3 sequence (DNA): TGTGCCTGGAGTCCCCAGGGGGGCACTGAAGCTTTCTTT.

This clonotype appeared many times. The gene calls are TRBV20-1 and TRBJ1-1, with 8 bases lining up with TRBD1. The CDR3 is 15 residues long. The V segment lost 3 bases and the J segment 0 bases; nucleotides outside the gene matches: 6. Germline assignment: CDR1 DFQATT and CDR2 SNEGSKA (reference sequence). The CDR3 DNA sequence: TGCAGTGCTAGGCGGGACAGGATAATGAACACTGAAGCTTTCTTT. Translation: CSARRDRIMNTEAFF.

This clonotype has at least ten counts. This chain uses TRBV20-1 with TRBJ2-1; 13 bases are a match to TRBD2. V was clipped by 6 bases and J by 3 bases; unmatched bases: 5. Germline-derived CDR1 and CDR2 are DFQATT and SNEGSKA (reference sequence). The CDR3 loop spans 15 amino acids. The CDR3 DNA reads as TGCAGTGCAAAAGGGACTAGCGGGAACTACAATGAGCAGTTCTTC. It encodes CSAKGTSGNYNEQFF.

In this sample, this clonotype turned up many times. This chain uses TRBV20-1 with TRBJ1-1; the D gene is possibly TRBD1 (5 bases). V was clipped by 6 bases and J by 7 bases, with 15 bases between them. Germline V gene data show CDR1 as DFQATT and CDR2 as SNEGSKA (reference sequence). The CDR3 extends over 12 amino acids. This chain's CDR3 is CSAGGRGNEAFF. The CDR3 nucleotides are TGCAGTGCGGGGGGGAGGGGAAATGAAGCTTTCTTT.